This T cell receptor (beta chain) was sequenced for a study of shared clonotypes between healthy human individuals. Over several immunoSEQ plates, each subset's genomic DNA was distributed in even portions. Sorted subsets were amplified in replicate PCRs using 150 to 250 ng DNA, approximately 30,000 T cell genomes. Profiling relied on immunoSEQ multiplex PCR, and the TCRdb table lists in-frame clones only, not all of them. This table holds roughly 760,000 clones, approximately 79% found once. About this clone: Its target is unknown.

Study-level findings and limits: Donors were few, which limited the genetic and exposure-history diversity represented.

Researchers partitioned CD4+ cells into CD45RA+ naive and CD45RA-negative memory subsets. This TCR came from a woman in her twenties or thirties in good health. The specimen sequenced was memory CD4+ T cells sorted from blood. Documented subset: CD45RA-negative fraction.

The chain's CDR3 is CASSLNTGRAFF. The CDR3 coding sequence is TGTGCCAGCAGTTTGAACACCGGTCGAGCTTTCTTT. The chain couples TRBV27 to TRBJ1-1; D unclear. Germline assignment: CDR1 MNHEY and CDR2 SMNVEV (reference sequence). The CDR3 is made up of 12 amino acids. Trimming cost V 3 bases and J 10 bases, with 12 bases left between them.